The clone carrying this TCR beta chain has only a few counts. These data belong to a study of blood T cell repertoires in COVID-19. Overall study: The origin of the acute and convalescent COVID-19 samples was the United States, Italy and Spain.

Original methodology: Using reference gene primer amplification, nucleated cell counts were estimated. The data were produced by immunoSEQ multiplex PCR, yet TCRdb's version contains in-frame clones alone and is incomplete. That table supplies the V and J calls and clone size; D and trimming were determined from the DNA. The data show 150,000 or so clones, roughly nine tenths seen once. The germline V and J ends were trimmed by 0 bases and 9 bases, with 9 bases remaining between them. This CDR3 is 12 amino acids long. CDR1 and CDR2 from the germline V gene are MNHNS and SASEGT. This rearrangement joins TRBV6-1 to TRBJ2-7, with D unresolved. The clonotype originates from a man aged 18 to 30 with acute or convalescent COVID-19. The sequenced sample was peripheral blood. CDR3 sequence reads: CASSEAYLGQYF. The CDR3 nucleotides read TGTGCCAGCAGTGAAGCTTATCTCGGGCAGTACTTC.